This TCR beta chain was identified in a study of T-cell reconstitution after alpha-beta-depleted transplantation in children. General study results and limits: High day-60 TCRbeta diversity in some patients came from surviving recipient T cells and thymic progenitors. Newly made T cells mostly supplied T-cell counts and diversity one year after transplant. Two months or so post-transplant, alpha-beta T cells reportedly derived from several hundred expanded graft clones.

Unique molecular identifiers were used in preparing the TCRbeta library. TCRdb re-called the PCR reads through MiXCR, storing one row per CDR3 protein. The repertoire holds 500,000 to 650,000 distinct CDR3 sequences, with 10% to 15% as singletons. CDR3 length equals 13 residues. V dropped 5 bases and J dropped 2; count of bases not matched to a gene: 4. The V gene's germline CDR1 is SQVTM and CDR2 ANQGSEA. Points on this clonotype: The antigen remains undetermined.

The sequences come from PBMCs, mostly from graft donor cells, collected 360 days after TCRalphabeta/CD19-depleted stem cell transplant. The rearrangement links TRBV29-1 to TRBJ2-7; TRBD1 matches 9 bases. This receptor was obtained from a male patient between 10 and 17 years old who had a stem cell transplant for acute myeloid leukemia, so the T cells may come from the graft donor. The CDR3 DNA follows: TGCAGCGTTTGGACAGGGGACACCTACGAGCAGTACTTC. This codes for CSVWTGDTYEQYF.